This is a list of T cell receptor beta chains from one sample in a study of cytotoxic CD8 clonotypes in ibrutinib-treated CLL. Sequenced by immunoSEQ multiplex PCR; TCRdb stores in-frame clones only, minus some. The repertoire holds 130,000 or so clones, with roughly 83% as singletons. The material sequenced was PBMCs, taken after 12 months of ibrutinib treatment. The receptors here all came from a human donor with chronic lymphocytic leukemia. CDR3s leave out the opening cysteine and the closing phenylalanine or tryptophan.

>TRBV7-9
ASNLGGIYNEQF
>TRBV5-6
ASSLVGAAHLTEAF
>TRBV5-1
ASSLAGTSVNEQY
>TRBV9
ASSVVSSGDEQF
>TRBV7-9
ASSPSGNTEAF
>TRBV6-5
ASSYPGQGYEQY
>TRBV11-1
ASSTRAGVEQF
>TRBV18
ASSAIDAGGTYEQY
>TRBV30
AWSGWAYTEAF
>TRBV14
ASSRGWNTGELF
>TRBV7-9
ASSLDRGTKNTEAF